This T cell receptor beta chain was recorded in a study of response to subunit inactivated influenza vaccine. This clonotype appeared many times. V shed 6 bases and J shed 4 bases, with 13 bases lying between them. This CDR3 contains 14 residues. TCRdb re-called the RT-PCR reads with MiXCR, one entry per CDR3 protein. The sample consists of about 800,000 distinct CDR3 sequences, 21% of them appearing once. The TCR was taken from a man aged 50-60 years who received an inactivated influenza vaccine. The gene calls are TRBV12-3 or TRBV12-4 and TRBJ1-5, with D unresolved. The starting material was PBMCs from blood, obtained about 5 days after vaccination. The CDR3 DNA is TGTGCCAGCAGCCCCCCGGGGTCGAATCAGCCCCAGCATTTT. Translating it yields CASSPPGSNQPQHF.